What follows are 4 T cell receptor beta chains derived from one specimen sequenced in a study of T cell responses to AZD1222 COVID-19 vaccine (dated by TCRdb to about 2021). Library preparation was by the immunoSEQ multiplex PCR assay. TCRdb re-hosts the immuneACCESS table, in-frame sequences only. Its copies lack some clones; in the studies checked, an unresolved V gene accounts for under half of them, and the cause for the rest is not known. The sample data list around 140,000 clones, and 80% to 90% of these were observed just once. The ten largest clones take up roughly 1.7% of the sample. What this sample's time point label stands for: baseline before first vaccination. Sequencing used peripheral blood, obtained on day 0 of AZD1222 vaccination. The receptors originated from an adult in good health.

Here the CDR3 DNA reads TGTGCCAGCTCACCTCGGGCGGCTTACATGAACACTGAAGCTTTCTTT. Encoded protein: CASSPRAAYMNTEAFF. The chain links TRBV18 to TRBJ1-1, with D uncertain. The germline V gene encodes CDR1 KGHSH and CDR2 LQKENI. V gave up 3 bases and J gave up 0 bases, with 14 bases separating them. This CDR3 is 16 amino acids long.

The rearrangement joins TRBV9 to TRBJ2-5; D perhaps matches TRBD1 (5 bases). Germline V gene lookup returns CDR1 SGDLS and CDR2 YYNGEE. Trimming shortened V by 2 bases and J by 3 bases, and 8 bases separated the two germline ends. CDR3 length equals 13 residues. The CDR3 loop is CASSVGHKETQYF. Here the CDR3 DNA reads TGTGCCAGCAGCGTTGGACACAAAGAGACCCAGTACTTC.

This clone appeared once. This chain uses TRBV7-9 with TRBJ1-4, with 7 positions matching TRBD1. The trim removed 3 bases at V and 9 bases at J, leaving 1 base unmatched. Germline loops: CDR1 SEHNR, CDR2 FQNEAQ (reference sequence). The CDR3 has 12 residues. CDR3 DNA: TGTGCCAGCAGCTTGACAGGGAAAAAACTGTTTTTT. Its translation is CASSLTGKKLFF.

This clone turned up a few times. The chain uses TRBV25-1 and TRBJ1-4; D ambiguous. Germline CDR1 and CDR2: MGHDK and SYGVNS. Trimming removed 3 bases from V and 5 bases from J, with 10 bases in between. This CDR3 is 14 amino acids long. The CDR3 region has the DNA TGTGCCAGCAGTGACGCTAACAGAAATGAAAAACTGTTTTTT. The encoded protein is CASSDANRNEKLFF.